Below, one T cell receptor beta chain is given with its context. Clones were sequenced by immunoSEQ multiplex PCR, and TCRdb holds only the in-frame ones, with some missing. The sample records 85,000 to 95,000 clones, about four fifths being singletons. V lost 6 bases to trimming and J lost 2 bases, with 8 bases between them. The CDR3 consists of 13 residues. Looked up from germline, CDR1 is MDHEN and CDR2 is SYDVKM. These data come from a study of control samples from healthy donors and cancer patients. Sample: blood. V is TRBV28 and J is TRBJ1-3; D gene uncertain. The receptor comes from a woman aged 60-70 years in good health. The CDR3 DNA is TGTGCCAGCAGAACACCCGCTGGAAACACCATATATTTT. Translating it yields CASRTPAGNTIYF.